This T cell receptor beta chain originates from a study of low-dose radiotherapy and immunotherapy resistance in tumors. Turning to the study itself: A total of 6.5 Gy was given to Cohort 1 as 0.5 Gy per fraction every 2 weeks. Each patient was administered nivolumab intravenously at 240 mg, which was a flat dose, every two weeks, along with intravenous ipilimumab at 1 mg/kg every six weeks.

Between the trimmed V and J ends, which lost 9 bases and 1 base, there was a span of 7 bases. The CDR3 is made up of 11 amino acids. Gene-specific TRAV and TRBV primers were used for first-strand cDNA, covering alpha and beta chains. The TCRs were subjected to amplification over approximately 18 PCR cycles employing a constant-region primer in conjunction with a V-primer adapter. TCRdb processed the reads anew with MiXCR; each CDR3 protein has one entry. The table records approximately 6,000 distinct CDR3 sequences, roughly 80% of them present only once. This sequence joins TRBV12-3 or TRBV12-4 and TRBJ2-7, with D perhaps TRBD2 (6 bases). This sequence originates from a human donor with advanced metastatic prostate, ovarian, gallbladder or colorectal cancer (not recorded which). This table probably holds off-target reads from a library built for another chain. The CDR3 DNA follows: TGTGCCAGTAGCGGTTCCTACGAGCAGTACTTC. The encoded protein is CASSGSYEQYF.